This TCR beta chain was found in a study of early T cells in non-severe SARS-CoV-2 infection. General study findings and limits: Matching against VDJdb likely underestimated virus-specific expansions, favoring anti-spike CD8.

Separate cDNA molecules each had unique molecular identifiers attached to them. TCRdb processed the 5' RACE reads anew with MiXCR; each CDR3 protein has one entry. The sample records about 42,000 distinct CDR3 sequences, about 7% being singletons. Trimming left V 4 bases short and J 4 bases short, with 9 bases between. The CDR3 contains 13 residues. The germline CDR1 and CDR2 sequences are SGHTA and FQGTGA. This clonotype has ten or more counts. Antigen: not known. This sequence originates from an adult who was a healthcare worker with PCR-confirmed SARS-CoV-2 infection or an uninfected control (not recorded which). J is TRBJ2-3 and V is TRBV7-3; D is unclear. Source material: whole blood. As DNA, the CDR3 is TGTGCCAGCAGCTCTATGTCCTCAGATACGCAGTATTTT. As protein: CASSSMSSDTQYF.